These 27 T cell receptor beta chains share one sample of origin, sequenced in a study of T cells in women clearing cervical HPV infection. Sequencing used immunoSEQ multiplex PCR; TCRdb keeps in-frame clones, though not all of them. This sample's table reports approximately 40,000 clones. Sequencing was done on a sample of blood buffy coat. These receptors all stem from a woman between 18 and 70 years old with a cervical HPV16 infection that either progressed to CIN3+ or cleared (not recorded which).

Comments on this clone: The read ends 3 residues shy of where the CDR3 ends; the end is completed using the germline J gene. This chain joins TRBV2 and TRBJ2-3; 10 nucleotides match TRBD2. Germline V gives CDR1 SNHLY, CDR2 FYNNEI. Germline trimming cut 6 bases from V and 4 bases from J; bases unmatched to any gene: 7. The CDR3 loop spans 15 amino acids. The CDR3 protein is CASRVLAGSADTQYF. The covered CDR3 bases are TGTGCCAGCAGGGTACTAGCGGGGTCCGCAGATACG.

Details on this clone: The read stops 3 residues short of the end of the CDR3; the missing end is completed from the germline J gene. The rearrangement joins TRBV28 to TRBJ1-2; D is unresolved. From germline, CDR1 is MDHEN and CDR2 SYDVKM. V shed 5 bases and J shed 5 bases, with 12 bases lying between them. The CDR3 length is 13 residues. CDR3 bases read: TGTGCCAGCAGTGCCAGAGGTTTTTATGGC. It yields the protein CASSARGFYG. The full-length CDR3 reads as CASSARGFYGYTF.

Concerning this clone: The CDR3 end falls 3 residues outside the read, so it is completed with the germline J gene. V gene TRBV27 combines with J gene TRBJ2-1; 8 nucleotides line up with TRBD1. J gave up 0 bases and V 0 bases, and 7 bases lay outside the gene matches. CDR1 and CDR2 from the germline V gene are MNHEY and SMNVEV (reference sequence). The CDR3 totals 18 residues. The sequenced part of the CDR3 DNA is TGTGCCAGCAGTTTATCCGGGGGACAGGCGAGCTCCTACAATGAG. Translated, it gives CASSLSGGQASSYNE. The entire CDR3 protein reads CASSLSGGQASSYNEQFF.

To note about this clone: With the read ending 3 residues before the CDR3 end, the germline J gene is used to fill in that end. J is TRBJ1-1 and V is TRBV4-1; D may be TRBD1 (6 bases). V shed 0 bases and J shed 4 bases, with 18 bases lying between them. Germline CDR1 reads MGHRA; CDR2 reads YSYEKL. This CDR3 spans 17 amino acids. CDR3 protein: CASSQDSIFGGGTEAFF. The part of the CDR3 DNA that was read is TGCGCCAGCAGCCAAGATAGTATTTTTGGAGGGGGCACTGAA.

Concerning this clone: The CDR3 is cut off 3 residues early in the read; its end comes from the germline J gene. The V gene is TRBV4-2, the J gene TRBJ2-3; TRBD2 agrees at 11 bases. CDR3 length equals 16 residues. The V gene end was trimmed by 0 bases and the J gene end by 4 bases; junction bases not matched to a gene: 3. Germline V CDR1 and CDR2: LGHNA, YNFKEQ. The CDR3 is CASSQDFSGGADTQYF. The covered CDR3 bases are TGTGCCAGCAGCCAAGATTTTAGCGGGGGGGCAGATACG.

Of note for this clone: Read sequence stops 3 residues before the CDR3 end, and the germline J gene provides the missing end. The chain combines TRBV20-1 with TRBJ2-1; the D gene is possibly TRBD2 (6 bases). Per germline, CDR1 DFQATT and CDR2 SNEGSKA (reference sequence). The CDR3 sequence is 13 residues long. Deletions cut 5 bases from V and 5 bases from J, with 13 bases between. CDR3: CSAPPGLHNEQFF. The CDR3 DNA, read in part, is TGCAGTGCTCCTCCGGGACTCCACAATGAG.

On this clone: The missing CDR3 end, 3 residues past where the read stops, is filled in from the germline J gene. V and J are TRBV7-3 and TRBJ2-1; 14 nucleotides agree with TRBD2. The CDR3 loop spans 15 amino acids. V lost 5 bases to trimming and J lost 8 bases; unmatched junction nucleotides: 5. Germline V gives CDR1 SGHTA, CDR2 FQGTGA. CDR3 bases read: TGTGCCAGCAGCCTAGGGACTAGCGGGAGCGATGAG. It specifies CASSLGTSGSDE. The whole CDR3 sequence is CASSLGTSGSDEQFF. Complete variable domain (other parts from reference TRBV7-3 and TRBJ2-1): GAGVSQTPSNKVTEKGKYVELRCDPISGHTALYWYRQSLGQGPEFLIYFQGTGAADDSGLPNDRFFAVRPEGSVSTLKIQRTERGDSAVYLCASSLGTSGSDEQFFGPGTRLTVL.

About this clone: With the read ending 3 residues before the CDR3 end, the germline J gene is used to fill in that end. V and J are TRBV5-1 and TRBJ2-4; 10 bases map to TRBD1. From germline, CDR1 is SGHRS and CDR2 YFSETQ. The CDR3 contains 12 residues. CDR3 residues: CASSARDRGQYF. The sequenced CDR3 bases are TGCGCCAGCAGCGCCCGGGACAGGGGT.

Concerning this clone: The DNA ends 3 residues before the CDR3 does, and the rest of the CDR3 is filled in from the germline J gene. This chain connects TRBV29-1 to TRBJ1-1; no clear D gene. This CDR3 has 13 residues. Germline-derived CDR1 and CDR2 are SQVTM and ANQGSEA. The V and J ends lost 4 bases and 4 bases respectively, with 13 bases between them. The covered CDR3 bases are TGCAGCGTTGTCCGCCAAGGGCGCACTGAA. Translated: CSVVRQGRTE. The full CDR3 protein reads CSVVRQGRTEAFF.

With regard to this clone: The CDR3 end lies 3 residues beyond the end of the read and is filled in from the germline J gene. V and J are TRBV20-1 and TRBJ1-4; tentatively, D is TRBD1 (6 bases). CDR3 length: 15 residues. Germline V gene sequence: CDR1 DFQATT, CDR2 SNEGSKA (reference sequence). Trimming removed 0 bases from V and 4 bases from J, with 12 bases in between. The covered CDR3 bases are TGCAGTGCTAGAGACAGGACAGTTAATAATGAAAAA. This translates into CSARDRTVNNEK. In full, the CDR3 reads CSARDRTVNNEKLFF.

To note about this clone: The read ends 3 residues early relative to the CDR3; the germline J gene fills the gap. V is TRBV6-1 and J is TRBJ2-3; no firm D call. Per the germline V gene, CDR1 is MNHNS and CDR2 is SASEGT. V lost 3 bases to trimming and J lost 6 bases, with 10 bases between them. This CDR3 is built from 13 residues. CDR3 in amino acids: CASSDLRRDTQYF. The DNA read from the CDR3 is TGTGCCAGCAGTGATCTGCGCCGGGATACG.

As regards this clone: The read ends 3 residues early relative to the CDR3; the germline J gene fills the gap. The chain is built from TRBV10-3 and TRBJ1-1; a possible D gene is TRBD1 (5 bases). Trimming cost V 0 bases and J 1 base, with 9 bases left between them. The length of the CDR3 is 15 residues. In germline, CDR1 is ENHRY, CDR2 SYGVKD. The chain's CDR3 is CAISESSQGNTEAFF. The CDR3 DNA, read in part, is TGTGCCATCAGTGAGTCGTCGCAGGGGAACACTGAA.

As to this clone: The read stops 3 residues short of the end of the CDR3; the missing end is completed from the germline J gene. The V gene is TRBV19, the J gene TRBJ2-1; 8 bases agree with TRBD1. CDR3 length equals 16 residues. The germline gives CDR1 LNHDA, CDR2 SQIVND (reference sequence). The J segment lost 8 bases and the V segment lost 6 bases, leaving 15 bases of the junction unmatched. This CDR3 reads CASSETGTGDWYEQFF. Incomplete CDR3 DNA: TGTGCCAGTAGCGAAACCGGGACAGGTGATTGGTATGAG.

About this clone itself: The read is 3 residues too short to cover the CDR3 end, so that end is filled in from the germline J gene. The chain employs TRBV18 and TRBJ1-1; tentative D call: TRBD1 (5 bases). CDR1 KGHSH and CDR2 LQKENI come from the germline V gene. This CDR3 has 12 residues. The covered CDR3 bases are TGTGCCAGCTCACCCAGCAGGACAGAA. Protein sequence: CASSPSRTE. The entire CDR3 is CASSPSRTEAFF.

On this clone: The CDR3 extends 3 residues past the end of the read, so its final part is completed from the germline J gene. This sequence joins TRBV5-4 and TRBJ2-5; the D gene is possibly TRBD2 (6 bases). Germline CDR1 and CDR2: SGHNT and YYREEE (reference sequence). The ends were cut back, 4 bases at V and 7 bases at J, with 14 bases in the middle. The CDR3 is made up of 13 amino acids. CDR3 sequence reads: CASSADLEGTQYF. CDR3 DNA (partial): TGTGCCAGCAGCGCCGACCTGGAGGGGACC. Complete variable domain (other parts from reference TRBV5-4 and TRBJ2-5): ETGVTQSPTHLIKTRGQQVTLRCSSQSGHNTVSWYQQALGQGPQFIFQYYREEENGRGNFPPRFSGLQFPNYSSELNVNALELDDSALYLCASSADLEGTQYFGPGTRLLVL.

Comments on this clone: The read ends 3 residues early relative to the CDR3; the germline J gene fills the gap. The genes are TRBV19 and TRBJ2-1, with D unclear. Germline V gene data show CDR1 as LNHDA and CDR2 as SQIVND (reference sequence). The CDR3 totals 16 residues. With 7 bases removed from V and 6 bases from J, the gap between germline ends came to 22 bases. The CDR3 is CASTGKRNFIGNEQFF. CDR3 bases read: TGTGCCAGTACGGGTAAACGTAATTTTATAGGCAATGAG.

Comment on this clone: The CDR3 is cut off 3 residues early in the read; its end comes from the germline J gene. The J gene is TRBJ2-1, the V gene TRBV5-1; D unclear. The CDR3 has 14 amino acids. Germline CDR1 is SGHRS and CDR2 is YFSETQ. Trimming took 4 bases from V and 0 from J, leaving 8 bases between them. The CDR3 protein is CASSILGSYNEQFF. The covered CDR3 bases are TGCGCCAGCAGCATACTCGGCTCCTACAATGAG.

The CDR3 sequence is CASSSTSGGAYGYTF. The sequenced CDR3 bases are TGTGCCAGCAGCTCTACCAGCGGGGGCGCATATGGC. J is TRBJ1-2 and V is TRBV7-9; D may be TRBD1 (6 bases). The CDR3 goes on 3 residues after the read ends, and that part is filled in from the germline J gene. Per germline, CDR1 SEHNR and CDR2 FQNEAQ (reference sequence). The CDR3 is made up of 15 amino acids. Trimming pared 4 bases from V and 5 bases from J, leaving 17 bases between.

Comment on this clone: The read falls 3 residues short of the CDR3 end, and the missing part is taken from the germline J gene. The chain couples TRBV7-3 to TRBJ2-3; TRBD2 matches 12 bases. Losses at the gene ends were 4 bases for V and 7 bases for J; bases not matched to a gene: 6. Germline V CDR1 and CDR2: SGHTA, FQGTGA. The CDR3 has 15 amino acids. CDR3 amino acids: CASSYLAGGPNTQYF. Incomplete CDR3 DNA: TGTGCCAGCAGCTACCTAGCGGGGGGGCCGAATACG.

The CDR3 loop reads CSAREARGQGTDTQYF. Incomplete CDR3 DNA: TGCAGTGCTAGGGAGGCCCGGGGACAGGGAACGGATACG. V gene TRBV20-1 combines with J gene TRBJ2-3; 9 nucleotides align to TRBD1. The read comes to an end 3 residues before the CDR3 does, leaving the germline J gene to fill in the end. J gave up 6 bases and V 3 bases, and 13 bases lay outside the gene matches. This CDR3 is 16 amino acids long. The germline V gene encodes CDR1 DFQATT and CDR2 SNEGSKA (reference sequence).

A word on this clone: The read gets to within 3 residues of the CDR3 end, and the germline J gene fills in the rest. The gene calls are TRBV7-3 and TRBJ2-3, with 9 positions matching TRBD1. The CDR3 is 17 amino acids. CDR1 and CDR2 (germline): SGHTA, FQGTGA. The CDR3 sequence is CASSLMGGTGFLETQYF. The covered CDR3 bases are TGTGCCAGCAGCTTAATGGGTGGGACAGGGTTCCTCGAGACG. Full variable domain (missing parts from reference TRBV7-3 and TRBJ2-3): GAGVSQTPSNKVTEKGKYVELRCDPISGHTALYWYRQSLGQGPEFLIYFQGTGAADDSGLPNDRFFAVRPEGSVSTLKIQRTERGDSAVYLCASSLMGGTGFLETQYFGPGTRLTVL.

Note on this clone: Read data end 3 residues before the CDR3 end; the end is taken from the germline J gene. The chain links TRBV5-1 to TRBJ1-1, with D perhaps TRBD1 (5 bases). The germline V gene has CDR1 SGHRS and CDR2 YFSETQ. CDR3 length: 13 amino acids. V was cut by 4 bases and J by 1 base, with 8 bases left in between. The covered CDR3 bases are TGCGCCAGCAGCGTCGGACAGAACACTGAA. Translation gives CASSVGQNTE. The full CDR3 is CASSVGQNTEAFF.

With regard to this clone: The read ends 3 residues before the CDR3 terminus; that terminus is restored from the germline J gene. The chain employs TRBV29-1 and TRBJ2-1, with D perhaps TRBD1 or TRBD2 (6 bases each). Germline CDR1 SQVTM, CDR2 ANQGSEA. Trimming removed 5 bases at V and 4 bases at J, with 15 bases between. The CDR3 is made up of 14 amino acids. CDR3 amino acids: CSVPFTGRYNEQFF. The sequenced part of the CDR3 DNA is TGCAGCGTTCCTTTTACAGGGAGGTACAATGAG.

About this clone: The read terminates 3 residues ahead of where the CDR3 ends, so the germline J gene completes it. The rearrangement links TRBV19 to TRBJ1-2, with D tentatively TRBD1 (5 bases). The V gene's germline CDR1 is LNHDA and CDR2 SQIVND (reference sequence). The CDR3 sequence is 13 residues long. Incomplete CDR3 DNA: TGTGCCAGTAGTATGGGGGGATCAGGAGGC. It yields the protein CASSMGGSGG. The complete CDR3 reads CASSMGGSGGYTF.

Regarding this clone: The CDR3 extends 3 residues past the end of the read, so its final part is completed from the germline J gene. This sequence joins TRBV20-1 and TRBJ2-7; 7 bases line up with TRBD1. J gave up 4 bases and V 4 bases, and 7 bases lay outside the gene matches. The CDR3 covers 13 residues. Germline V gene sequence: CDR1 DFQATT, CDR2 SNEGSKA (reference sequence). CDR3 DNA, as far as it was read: TGCAGTGCTACCGGGACAGAGTATTACGAG. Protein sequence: CSATGTEYYE. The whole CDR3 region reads CSATGTEYYEQYF.

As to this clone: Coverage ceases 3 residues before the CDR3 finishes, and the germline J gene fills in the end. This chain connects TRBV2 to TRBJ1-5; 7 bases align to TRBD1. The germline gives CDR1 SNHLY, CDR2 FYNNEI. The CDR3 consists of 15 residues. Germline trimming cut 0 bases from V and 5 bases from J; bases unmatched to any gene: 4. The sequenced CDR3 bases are TGTGCCAGCAGTGAAGCAGGGGGCGTCTATCAGCCC. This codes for CASSEAGGVYQP. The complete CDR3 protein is CASSEAGGVYQPQHF. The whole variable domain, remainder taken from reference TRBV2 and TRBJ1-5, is EPEVTQTPSHQVTQMGQEVILRCVPISNHLYFYWYRQILGQKVEFLVSFYNNEISEKSEIFDDQFSVERPDGSNFTLKIRSTKLEDSAMYFCASSEAGGVYQPQHFGDGTRLSIL.

Incomplete CDR3 DNA: TGCGCCAGCGGAAAGGGGAGTGGACAAGAGACC. Translated: CASGKGSGQET. The full-length CDR3 reads as CASGKGSGQETQYF. The chain employs TRBV5-1 and TRBJ2-5; either TRBD1 or TRBD2 may fit D (5 bases each). Read coverage stops 3 residues before the CDR3 terminus; the germline J gene supplies the remainder. The ends were cut back, 7 bases at V and 2 bases at J, with 15 bases in the middle. Germline CDR1 is SGHRS and CDR2 is YFSETQ. This CDR3 is 14 amino acids long.